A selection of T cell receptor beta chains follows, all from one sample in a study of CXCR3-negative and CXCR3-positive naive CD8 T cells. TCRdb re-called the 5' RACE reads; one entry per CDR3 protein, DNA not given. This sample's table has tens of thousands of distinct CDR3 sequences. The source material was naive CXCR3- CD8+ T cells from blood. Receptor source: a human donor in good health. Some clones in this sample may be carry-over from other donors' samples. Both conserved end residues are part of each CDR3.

CDR3: CASSHSRQSLEQFF; V: TRBV7-6; J: TRBJ2-1
CDR3: CATSAGRRAGPLDGYTF; V: TRBV15; J: TRBJ1-2
CDR3: CASSLGKGVNEQFF; V: TRBV7-8; J: TRBJ2-1
CDR3: CASSRDGFYGYTF; V: TRBV7-6; J: TRBJ1-2
CDR3: CASNLPANTEAFF; V: TRBV28; J: TRBJ1-1
CDR3: CSVRPPTSGRRDLKFPGEQFF; V: TRBV20-1; J: TRBJ2-1
CDR3: CASSLEARGGETQYF; V: TRBV12-3/TRBV12-4; J: TRBJ2-5
CDR3: CASSRLDGGDIYGYTF; V: TRBV7-9; J: TRBJ1-2
CDR3: CASGRLAGINEQFF; V: TRBV6-5; J: TRBJ2-1
CDR3: CASSTGTSGGYPSSYEQYF; V: TRBV18; J: TRBJ2-7
CDR3: CSARDPGTPARTDTQYF; V: TRBV20-1; J: TRBJ2-3
CDR3: CASSYQDRIPYNSPLHF; V: TRBV6-5; J: TRBJ1-6
CDR3: CASEGSHRSNEQYF; V: TRBV6-2/TRBV6-3; J: TRBJ2-7
CDR3: CASSQFKGHDEQFF; V: TRBV3-1; J: TRBJ2-1
CDR3: CASSLDSYSQIEQYF; V: TRBV12-3/TRBV12-4; J: TRBJ2-3
CDR3: CSVYDRDTGANVLTF; V: TRBV29-1; J: TRBJ2-6
CDR3: CASSSHGGVDTQYF; V: TRBV7-3; J: TRBJ2-3